The next 29 T cell receptor beta chains were all read from a single sample in a study of cytomegalovirus exposure and HLA in healthy donors. The PCR had 60 Vbeta and 13 Jbeta primers. Sequenced by immunoSEQ multiplex PCR; TCRdb stores in-frame clones only, minus some. The sample lists about 240,000 clones; 80% to 90% were seen once. The sequenced sample consisted of PBMCs. The receptors were sampled from a girl aged 2 to 9 in good health and CMV-seronegative.

This clone has more than one count but fewer than ten. This sequence joins TRBV6-5 and TRBJ2-1; no firm D call. The V gene's germline CDR1 is MNHEY and CDR2 SVGAGI. This CDR3 is 15 amino acids long. V was trimmed by 5 bases and J by 0 bases, leaving 11 bases between them. The CDR3, as DNA: TGTGCCAGCAGTGTATCTAGTAGCTCCTACAATGAGCAGTTCTTC. Amino acid sequence: CASSVSSSSYNEQFF.

This clone came up a few times. V gene TRBV12-2 combines with J gene TRBJ1-2. TRBV12-2 is a pseudogene locus. The CDR3 runs to 15 residues. The CDR3 protein is CASRLGSRERYGYTF. The CDR3 DNA is TGTGCAAGTCGCTTAGGGTCACGGGAGCGGTATGGCTACACCTTC.

With regard to this clone: An end of the junction differs from the germline gene, which may be a read error. The CDR3: CASSLPQGAGSNQLQHF. Here the CDR3 DNA reads TGTGCCAGCAGCTTACCCCAAGGGGCGGGGAGCAATCAGCTCCAGCATTTT. V and J are TRBV7-3 and TRBJ1-5; perhaps TRBD1 as D (5 bases). CDR1 is SGHTA, CDR2 FQGTGA, per germline. This CDR3 contains 17 residues.

The chain joins TRBV11-2 to TRBJ2-6; 8 nucleotides align to TRBD1. The trim removed 5 bases at V and 0 bases at J, leaving 9 bases unmatched. The CDR3 has 18 residues. Germline CDR1 and CDR2: SGHAT and FQNNGV. The CDR3 protein is CASSALGTGLSGANVLTF. DNA of the CDR3: TGTGCCAGCAGCGCCCTTGGGACAGGCCTCTCTGGGGCCAACGTCCTGACTTTC. Full variable domain (missing parts from reference TRBV11-2 and TRBJ2-6): EAGVAQSPRYKIIEKRQSVAFWCNPISGHATLYWYQQILGQGPKLLIQFQNNGVVDDSQLPKDRFSAERLKGVDSTLKIQPAKLEDSAVYLCASSALGTGLSGANVLTFGAGSRLTVL.

The J gene is TRBJ1-2, the V gene TRBV19; 9 bases align to TRBD1. J lost 6 bases, V lost 7 bases, and 9 bases had no gene match. CDR3 length: 14 residues. Per the germline V gene, CDR1 is LNHDA and CDR2 is SQIVND (reference sequence). Written as DNA, the CDR3 is TGTGCCAGTACTATCTGGGGGACAGGGAATGGCTACACCTTC. Encoded protein: CASTIWGTGNGYTF.

The CDR3 sequence: CASSVQGVGNTIYF. CDR3 in DNA: TGTGCCAGCAGTGTCCAGGGGGTAGGAAACACCATATATTTT. The chain links TRBV6-1 to TRBJ1-3; 7 nucleotides align to TRBD1. V gave up 4 bases and J gave up 4 bases; unmatched junction bases: 4. This CDR3 contains 14 residues. CDR1 and CDR2 from the germline V gene are MNHNS and SASEGT.

V usage is TRBV2 and J usage is TRBJ2-2, with a tentative D call TRBD2 (6 bases). Germline V CDR1 and CDR2: SNHLY, FYNNEI. The CDR3 length is 14 residues. Trimming shortened V by 6 bases and J by 6 bases, and 14 bases separated the two germline ends. The CDR3 reads CASSGTRGAGELFF. The CDR3 nucleotides read TGTGCCAGCAGCGGCACGCGGGGAGCCGGGGAGCTGTTTTTT.

The chain uses TRBV19 and TRBJ1-3, with D uncertain. V gave up 5 bases and J gave up 0 bases, with 8 bases separating them. Germline lookup yields CDR1 LNHDA and CDR2 SQIVND (reference sequence). This CDR3 region has 14 residues. This chain's CDR3 is CASSVMSSGNTIYF. DNA for the CDR3: TGTGCCAGTAGTGTAATGTCCTCTGGAAACACCATATATTTT.

V gene TRBV2 combines with J gene TRBJ1-2; the D gene is possibly TRBD1 (5 bases). The CDR3 is made up of 14 amino acids. Per germline, CDR1 SNHLY and CDR2 FYNNEI. Trimming pared 8 bases from V and 4 bases from J, leaving 17 bases between. The CDR3 spells CASRGLASSYGYTF. CDR3 DNA sequence: TGTGCCAGCCGGGGGTTAGCCAGCAGCTATGGCTACACCTTC. The entire variable domain, with the rest obtained from reference TRBV2 and TRBJ1-2, is as follows: EPEVTQTPSHQVTQMGQEVILRCVPISNHLYFYWYRQILGQKVEFLVSFYNNEISEKSEIFDDQFSVERPDGSNFTLKIRSTKLEDSAMYFCASRGLASSYGYTFGSGTRLTVV.

CDR3 DNA sequence: TGTGCCAGCGGGGAGGAGGGATTTTACACCGGGGAGCTGTTTTTT. Protein sequence: CASGEEGFYTGELFF. The V gene is TRBV6-4, the J gene TRBJ2-2; D perhaps matches TRBD2 (6 bases). Germline assignment: CDR1 MRHNA and CDR2 SNTAGT. CDR3 size: 15 residues. V lost 8 bases and J 3 bases, leaving 16 bases between the germline ends.

The J gene is TRBJ2-1, the V gene TRBV27; no definite D call. V was trimmed by 4 bases and J by 5 bases, leaving 18 bases between them. Germline CDR1 MNHEY, CDR2 SMNVEV (reference sequence). This CDR3 is 16 amino acids long. The CDR3 reads CASSSNSIIPHNEQFF. The DNA for the CDR3 is TGTGCCAGCAGTTCGAACAGCATTATTCCCCACAATGAGCAGTTCTTC.

In DNA form, the CDR3 reads TGTGCCAGCAGCCCGACAGGGGGGGCTGAAGCTTTCTTT. Translation: CASSPTGGAEAFF. The chain has TRBV7-9 and TRBJ1-1; 9 bases match TRBD1. V lost 5 bases to trimming and J lost 6 bases; unmatched junction nucleotides: 4. The CDR3 consists of 13 residues. Germline V gene data show CDR1 as SEHNR and CDR2 as FQNEAQ (reference sequence).

The gene calls are TRBV10-1 and TRBJ2-7, with D perhaps TRBD1 (6 bases). Trimming pared 4 bases from V and 6 bases from J, leaving 19 bases between. Per germline, CDR1 WNHNN and CDR2 SYGVQD (reference sequence). This CDR3 comprises 15 residues. The CDR3 coding sequence is TGCGCCAGCAGTGGACACAGGGATCTGGGTGGCGAGCAGTACTTC. This sequence encodes CASSGHRDLGGEQYF.

The gene calls are TRBV10-3 and TRBJ2-3, with 12 nucleotides matching TRBD2. The J segment lost 0 bases and the V segment lost 11 bases, leaving 3 bases of the junction unmatched. This CDR3 contains 14 residues. Germline CDR1 and CDR2: ENHRY and SYGVKD. In nucleotides, the CDR3 is TGTGCCTCCGGGACTAGCGGGAGCACAGATACGCAGTATTTT. Protein: CASGTSGSTDTQYF.

The J gene is TRBJ1-4, the V gene TRBV19; TRBD1 matches at 11 bases. The ends lost 5 bases at V and 7 bases at J; junction bases unmatched: 3. This CDR3 has 14 residues. Per the germline V gene, CDR1 is LNHDA and CDR2 is SQIVND (reference sequence). CDR3 protein: CASSLDRGLEKLFF. The CDR3 DNA follows: TGTGCCAGTAGTCTGGACAGGGGGCTTGAAAAACTGTTTTTT. Combining the CDR3 with reference TRBV19 and TRBJ1-4 gives the whole variable domain DGGITQSPKYLFRKEGQNVTLSCEQNLNHDAMYWYRQDPGQGLRLIYYSQIVNDFQKGDIAEGYSVSREKKESFPLTVTSAQKNPTAFYLCASSLDRGLEKLFFGSGTQLSVL.

This chain joins TRBV30 and TRBJ1-1; D perhaps matches TRBD1 (5 bases). Between the trimmed V and J ends, which lost 1 base and 4 bases, there was a span of 10 bases. Germline assignment: CDR1 GTSNPN and CDR2 SVGIG (reference sequence). The CDR3 is 13 residues long. CDR3 in DNA: TGTGCCTGGAGTGGACAGACCCTCACTGAAGCTTTCTTT. Translated: CAWSGQTLTEAFF.

The V call is TRBV28, the J call TRBJ2-7; 9 nucleotides line up with TRBD1. The CDR3 consists of 14 residues. Germline values: CDR1 MDHEN, CDR2 SYDVKM. The V and J ends lost 5 bases and 1 base, in that order; junction bases with no gene match: 3. CDR3: CASSPGTGSYEQYF. The DNA of the CDR3 is TGTGCCAGCAGTCCCGGGACAGGGTCCTACGAGCAGTACTTC.

The chain carries TRBV11-2 and TRBJ2-7; maybe TRBD1 (6 bases). V gave up 6 bases and J gave up 6 bases, with 9 bases separating them. The CDR3 spans 11 residues. Germline V gene data show CDR1 as SGHAT and CDR2 as FQNNGV. The CDR3 reads CASRTRGEQYF. CDR3 in DNA: TGTGCCAGCAGGACCAGGGGCGAGCAGTACTTC.

The rearrangement joins TRBV5-1 to TRBJ2-3; TRBD2 agrees at 7 bases. CDR1 SGHRS and CDR2 YFSETQ come from the germline V gene. The CDR3 length is 16 residues. After removal of 0 bases from V and 2 bases from J, the junction contained 6 bases not matched to a gene. CDR3 nucleotide sequence: TGCGCCAGCAGCTTGGGCGGCGGGGGATTCACAGATACGCAGTATTTT. Encoded protein: CASSLGGGGFTDTQYF. The full variable domain, with the rest looked up from reference TRBV5-1 and TRBJ2-3, is KAGVTQTPRYLIKTRGQQVTLSCSPISGHRSVSWYQQTPGQGLQFLFEYFSETQRNKGNFPGRFSGRQFSNSRSEMNVSTLELGDSALYLCASSLGGGGFTDTQYFGPGTRLTVL.

CDR3 sequence (DNA): TGTGCCAGCAGTTACTCGGGCAGATCTGGAAACACCATATATTTT. It encodes CASSYSGRSGNTIYF. The chain couples TRBV6-5 to TRBJ1-3; D unresolved. CDR1 MNHEY and CDR2 SVGAGI come from the germline V gene. CDR3 size: 15 residues. The V end was cut by 0 bases, the J end by 1 base, with 7 bases between.

The rearrangement joins TRBV14 to TRBJ1-4; D is unclear. This CDR3 contains 14 residues. The germline V gene encodes CDR1 SGHDN and CDR2 FVKESK. The V end lost 3 bases, the J end lost 6 bases, and 11 bases lay between the germline ends. This CDR3 reads CASSHIAVDEKLFF. For the CDR3, the DNA is TGTGCCAGCAGCCATATAGCGGTGGATGAAAAACTGTTTTTT.

A remark on this clone: One junction end does not reproduce the germline sequence, and a read error may be involved. This CDR3 reads CASSEGRDRVIYSYTF. The CDR3 DNA reads as TGTGCCAGCAGCGAAGGAAGGGACAGAGTGATTTATAGCTACACCTTC. The J gene is TRBJ1-2, the V gene TRBV6-1; 7 positions agree with TRBD1. Germline V gene data show CDR1 as MNHNS and CDR2 as SASEGT. CDR3 length equals 16 residues.

This chain links TRBV4-1 with TRBJ2-7; 8 nucleotides agree with TRBD1. The CDR3 contains 16 residues. Germline V gene sequence: CDR1 MGHRA, CDR2 YSYEKL. Losses at the gene ends were 0 bases for V and 6 bases for J; bases not matched to a gene: 10. The CDR3 sequence is CASSQDWTTGAVEQYF. DNA of the CDR3: TGCGCCAGCAGCCAAGATTGGACGACAGGGGCGGTCGAGCAGTACTTC.

The CDR3: CASSLKVASGRGYEQYF. The CDR3 DNA reads as TGTGCCAGCAGCTTAAAGGTTGCTAGCGGGAGAGGGTACGAGCAGTACTTC. This chain links TRBV11-2 with TRBJ2-7; 10 positions match TRBD2. The CDR3 runs to 17 residues. V lost 2 bases and J lost 4; bases outside the gene matches: 11. CDR1 and CDR2 (germline): SGHAT, FQNNGV.

V and J are TRBV9 and TRBJ2-7; 8 nucleotides agree with TRBD2. The germline V gene has CDR1 SGDLS and CDR2 YYNGEE. The CDR3 is made up of 13 amino acids. With 2 bases clipped from V and 4 bases from J, the junction kept 2 bases outside the gene matches. CDR3 nucleotide sequence: TGTGCCAGCAGCGTGACGGGAGGGTACGAGCAGTACTTC. Amino acids: CASSVTGGYEQYF. The complete variable domain, with remaining parts taken from reference TRBV9 and TRBJ2-7, reads DSGVTQTPKHLITATGQRVTLRCSPRSGDLSVYWYQQSLDQGLQFLIQYYNGEERAKGNILERFSAQQFPDLHSELNLSSLELGDSALYFCASSVTGGYEQYFGPGTRLTVT.

This clone appeared a few times. The chain recombines TRBV6-1 with TRBJ1-1, with 9 bases matching TRBD1. Losses at the gene ends were 7 bases for V and 2 bases for J; bases not matched to a gene: 5. The CDR3 spans 14 residues. Per germline, CDR1 MNHNS and CDR2 SASEGT. CDR3 residues: CASTVTGGNTEAFF. CDR3 coding DNA: TGTGCCAGCACCGTTACAGGGGGCAACACTGAAGCTTTCTTT.

V is TRBV30 and J is TRBJ1-4, with D hard to call. Germline CDR1 and CDR2: GTSNPN and SVGIG (reference sequence). Between the trimmed V and J ends, which lost 4 bases and 8 bases, there was a span of 8 bases. CDR3 length equals 11 residues. The CDR3 bases are TGTGCCTGGACCGATAGCGAAAAACTGTTTTTT. It yields the protein CAWTDSEKLFF.

V gene TRBV5-4 combines with J gene TRBJ2-7; 7 bases agree with TRBD2. Germline-derived CDR1 and CDR2 are SGHNT and YYREEE (reference sequence). Unmatched junction bases numbered 10, after V lost 4 bases and J lost 3 bases. There are 15 residues in the CDR3. The CDR3 sequence: CASSQGPGGNYEQYF. In nucleotides, the CDR3 is TGTGCCAGCAGCCAAGGCCCGGGGGGAAACTACGAGCAGTACTTC.

The chain joins TRBV7-9 to TRBJ2-3; 7 bases fit TRBD2. Germline loops: CDR1 SEHNR, CDR2 FQNEAQ (reference sequence). The CDR3 runs to 11 residues. The DNA for the CDR3 is TGTGGGGCGGGAGAGGCAGATACGCAGTATTTT. Amino acids: CGAGEADTQYF.